This entry concerns a single T cell receptor (beta chain). What it recognizes is unknown. The junction departs from the called germline gene at one end, perhaps through a read error. This record comes from a study of CD8+CD57+ T cells in acquired aplastic anemia. On the study more broadly: The DNA of sorted CD4+ and CD8+ cells averaged 3.2 ug. Study findings and constraints: Researchers reported that CD8+ Simpson's diversity was not significantly different in patients versus controls.

The CDR3 is made up of 13 amino acids. Germline values: CDR1 ENHRY, CDR2 SYGVKD. Patients included in sequencing had previously demonstrated CD8+CD57+ cell expansion by flow cytometry. Genomic DNA, the template, was used for profiling of the TCR beta VDJ and CDR3. TCRdb independently ran MiXCR on the reads; one entry per CDR3 protein. Among 75,000 to 80,000 distinct CDR3 sequences listed, just over 70% were seen once. The specimen was sorted CD4+, CD8+, or CD8+CD57+ T cells (not recorded which) from PBMCs. This TCR was sampled from a human donor with aplastic anemia. The chain links TRBV10-3 to TRBJ1-1; no firm D call. This CDR3 is CAISERLNTEAFF. The DNA of the CDR3 is TGTGCTATCAGTGAGCGACTGAACACTGAAGCTTTCTTT.